The 26 T cell receptor beta chains below come from one sample, sequenced in a study of vaccination and CD4 T cells after COVID-19. Their specific antigens are unknown. At the Johns Hopkins FTIC core, DNA taken from cultured CD4+ T cells was sequenced by way of the Oncomine TCR Beta short-read assay. Via MiXCR, TCRdb re-called the PCR reads, giving one row per CDR3 protein. This table has roughly 14,000 distinct CDR3 sequences, about 67% appearing once. Treatment specified: approximately 10-day PBMC culture with coronavirus spike peptide pools or control peptides (ViraFEST assay). Sequenced sample: CD4+ T cells from blood, cultured in vitro. The receptor source for this set is a human donor who had recovered from COVID-19.

CDR3 loop: CASSLPTMGGGDGYTF. The CDR3, as DNA: TGTGCCAGCAGCTTGCCTACAATGGGGGGGGGTGACGGCTACACCTTC. J is TRBJ1-2 and V is TRBV5-5; maybe TRBD1 (5 bases). The CDR3 has 16 amino acids. Germline V gene lookup returns CDR1 SGHKS and CDR2 YYEKEE (reference sequence). Between the trimmed V and J ends, which lost 1 base and 8 bases, there was a span of 21 bases. The variable domain in full, completed from reference TRBV5-5 and TRBJ1-2, reads DAGVTQSPTHLIKTRGQQVTLRCSPISGHKSVSWYQQVLGQGPQFIFQYYEKEERGRGNFPDRFSARQFPNYSSELNVNALLLGDSALYLCASSLPTMGGGDGYTFGSGTRLTVV.

The chain carries TRBV6-2 or TRBV6-3 and TRBJ2-5; 7 positions agree with TRBD2. The V gene's germline CDR1 is MNHEY and CDR2 SVGEGT. The CDR3 runs to 16 residues. J was trimmed by 5 bases and V by 7 bases; bases with no gene match: 16. CDR3 residues: CASKTALGGSRETQYF. As DNA, the CDR3 is TGTGCCAGCAAAACCGCCTTGGGGGGGAGTAGGGAGACCCAGTACTTC.

V and J are TRBV5-5 and TRBJ2-5, with unresolved D. The germline V gene has CDR1 SGHKS and CDR2 YYEKEE (reference sequence). The CDR3 has 11 residues. V lost 0 bases and J 9 bases, leaving 6 bases between the germline ends. As DNA, the CDR3 is TGTGCCAGCAGCTTGGGGGTGGCCCAGTACTTC. Amino acids: CASSLGVAQYF. Full variable domain (outside the CDR3, taken from reference TRBV5-5 and TRBJ2-5): DAGVTQSPTHLIKTRGQQVTLRCSPISGHKSVSWYQQVLGQGPQFIFQYYEKEERGRGNFPDRFSARQFPNYSSELNVNALLLGDSALYLCASSLGVAQYFGPGTRLLVL.

The gene calls are TRBV28 and TRBJ2-2; D tentatively reads TRBD1 or TRBD2 (5 bases each). The V gene lost 7 bases and the J gene lost 5 bases, with 8 bases spanning the gap. Germline V gene sequence: CDR1 MDHEN, CDR2 SYDVKM. CDR3 length: 12 amino acids. The CDR3 nucleotides are TGTGCCAGCATCGAGGGGACCGGGGAGCTGTTTTTT. This sequence encodes CASIEGTGELFF.

This chain connects TRBV27 to TRBJ1-5; D is ambiguous. The length of the CDR3 is 15 residues. Germline V CDR1 and CDR2: MNHEY, SMNVEV (reference sequence). V was pared by 0 bases and J by 6 bases, with 12 bases between. The CDR3 loop reads CASSLSGRAIQPQHF. Written as DNA, the CDR3 is TGTGCCAGCAGTTTATCGGGAAGAGCGATTCAGCCCCAGCATTTT.

The chain is built from TRBV21-1 and TRBJ1-5; TRBD1, the D gene given by the table, was not confirmed from the DNA. TRBV21-1 is a pseudogene. CDR3 length: 12 amino acids. This chain's CDR3 is CASTREIQPQHF. CDR3 nucleotide sequence: TGTGCCAGCACCAGGGAGATCCAGCCCCAGCATTTT.

This sequence joins TRBV7-2 and TRBJ2-2; D gene uncertain. Between the trimmed V and J ends, which lost 7 bases and 2 bases, there was a span of 8 bases. CDR3 length: 13 amino acids. Germline V lookup: CDR1 SGHTA, CDR2 FQGNSA. CDR3 coding DNA: TGTGCCAGCACCTATAAAAACACCGGGGAGCTGTTTTTT. Its protein is CASTYKNTGELFF. The full variable domain, in which reference TRBV7-2 and TRBJ2-2 provide the parts outside the CDR3, is GAGVSQSPSNKVTEKGKDVELRCDPISGHTALYWYRQSLGQGLEFLIYFQGNSAPDKSGLPSDRFSAERTGGSVSTLTIQRTQQEDSAVYLCASTYKNTGELFFGEGSRLTVL.

The chain uses TRBV19 and TRBJ1-5; 8 nucleotides match TRBD1. This CDR3 has 13 amino acids. The V gene end was trimmed by 5 bases and the J gene end by 5 bases; junction bases not matched to a gene: 2. Germline CDR1 and CDR2: LNHDA and SQIVND (reference sequence). CDR3 DNA sequence: TGTGCCAGTAGTTTGGACAGGGATCAGCCCCAGCATTTT. Its protein product is CASSLDRDQPQHF.

In this sample, this clonotype turned up a few times. The chain uses TRBV6-1 and TRBJ1-5; maybe TRBD1 (5 bases). The germline CDR1 and CDR2 sequences are MNHNS and SASEGT. Trimming left V 3 bases short and J 4 bases short, with 19 bases between. This CDR3 is built from 17 residues. CDR3 amino acids: CASSEKGGRGVNQPQHF. The DNA for the CDR3 is TGTGCCAGCAGTGAGAAGGGAGGACGGGGGGTGAATCAGCCCCAGCATTTT.

This chain joins TRBV27 and TRBJ2-2; no firm D call. This CDR3 is 13 amino acids long. CDR1 and CDR2 (germline): MNHEY, SMNVEV (reference sequence). V was shortened by 6 bases and J by 6 bases, with 11 bases between the two germline ends. The CDR3 is CASRLHAAGELFF. Written as DNA, the CDR3 is TGTGCCAGCAGACTCCACGCGGCCGGGGAGCTGTTTTTT.

This clonotype was seen more than once but under ten times. V and J are TRBV19 and TRBJ2-3; D may be TRBD1 (6 bases). The CDR3 length is 13 residues. The germline V gene encodes CDR1 LNHDA and CDR2 SQIVND (reference sequence). Trimming left V 6 bases short and J 4 bases short, with 11 bases between. CDR3 amino acids: CASSRGTADTQYF. DNA for the CDR3: TGTGCCAGTAGCAGGGGCACGGCAGATACGCAGTATTTT.

The chain recombines TRBV7-8 with TRBJ2-3; perhaps TRBD1 as D (5 bases). Germline assignment: CDR1 SGHVS and CDR2 FQNEAQ. V dropped 3 bases and J dropped 4 bases, with 14 bases sitting between them. This CDR3 comprises 15 residues. The CDR3 bases are TGTGCCAGCAGCTTGATGGGGCAAGGCGCAGATACGCAGTATTTT. This sequence encodes CASSLMGQGADTQYF. Complete variable domain (other parts from reference TRBV7-8 and TRBJ2-3): GAGVSQSPRYKVAKRGQDVALRCDPISGHVSLFWYQQALGQGPEFLTYFQNEAQLDKSGLPSDRFFAERPEGSVSTLKIQRTQQEDSAVYLCASSLMGQGADTQYFGPGTRLTVL.

The V gene is TRBV6-5, the J gene TRBJ1-1; the D is unclear. Germline lookup yields CDR1 MNHEY and CDR2 SVGAGI. The V end was cut by 2 bases, the J end by 3 bases, with 7 bases between. The CDR3 extends over 13 amino acids. For the CDR3, the DNA is TGTGCCAGCAGTTACAAGGGATACACTGAAGCTTTCTTT. Amino acids: CASSYKGYTEAFF.

The V and J genes are TRBV20-1 and TRBJ1-1; D is perhaps TRBD1 (6 bases). This CDR3 has 13 amino acids. V was clipped by 1 base and J by 4 bases, with 10 bases between them. Germline V gives CDR1 DFQATT, CDR2 SNEGSKA (reference sequence). Here the CDR3 DNA reads TGCAGTGCTAGAGGGACAGTGGGCACTGAAGCTTTCTTT. Protein product: CSARGTVGTEAFF.

This clonotype was detected only a few times. This chain joins TRBV19 and TRBJ1-2, with D tentatively TRBD1 (5 bases). The V end was cut by 8 bases, the J end by 0 bases, with 10 bases between. The CDR3 spans 13 residues. From germline, CDR1 is LNHDA and CDR2 SQIVND (reference sequence). The CDR3 loop reads CASSQVANYGYTF. The CDR3 DNA reads TGTGCCAGTTCACAGGTTGCTAACTATGGCTACACCTTC.

The rearrangement links TRBV28 to TRBJ2-7; tentative D call: TRBD2 (8 bases). CDR1 is MDHEN and CDR2 is SYDVKM in the germline V gene. The CDR3 covers 15 residues. V shed 6 bases and J shed 5 bases, with 20 bases lying between them. The CDR3 region is CASSSGGLGPHEQYF. In DNA form, the CDR3 reads TGTGCCAGCAGCTCAGGGGGACTAGGGCCCCACGAGCAGTACTTC.

This sequence joins TRBV6-5 and TRBJ2-7; D gene unclear. Trimming pared 3 bases from V and 6 bases from J, leaving 18 bases between. Germline CDR1 is MNHEY and CDR2 is SVGAGI. This CDR3 spans 15 amino acids. CDR3 DNA sequence: TGTGCCAGCAGTTATTTCCTGGATAGATTGGTCGAGCAGTACTTC. Encoded protein: CASSYFLDRLVEQYF.

The chain carries TRBV20-1 and TRBJ2-3; 7 bases agree with TRBD2. With V trimmed by 0 bases and J by 2 bases, 5 bases remained unmatched. Germline CDR1 DFQATT, CDR2 SNEGSKA (reference sequence). The CDR3 consists of 15 residues. CDR3 amino acids: CSARDGGGPTDTQYF. Here the CDR3 DNA reads TGCAGTGCTAGAGACGGGGGAGGGCCCACAGATACGCAGTATTTT.

The chain links TRBV6-2 or TRBV6-3 to TRBJ1-1; 7 bases fit TRBD1. Germline V gene data show CDR1 as MNHEY and CDR2 as SVGEGT. The CDR3 sequence is 15 residues long. V gave up 7 bases and J gave up 4 bases; unmatched junction bases: 12. The CDR3 sequence: CASKPGDSRGTEAFF. CDR3 DNA sequence: TGTGCCAGCAAACCCGGGGACAGTCGGGGCACTGAAGCTTTCTTT.

V is TRBV6-1 and J is TRBJ1-2; possible D gene TRBD1, 5 bases. Looked up from germline, CDR1 is MNHNS and CDR2 is SASEGT. Trimming cost V 6 bases and J 1 base, with 12 bases left between them. The CDR3 is 14 amino acids. The DNA of the CDR3 is TGTGCCAGCAGGGAGCGGGGGGTTAACTATGGCTACACCTTC. Its translation: CASRERGVNYGYTF.

J is TRBJ1-1 and V is TRBV7-9; 11 bases match TRBD1. J was trimmed by 4 bases and V by 3 bases; bases with no gene match: 1. CDR1 and CDR2 from the germline V gene are SEHNR and FQNEAQ (reference sequence). The CDR3 spans 14 residues. The CDR3 nucleotides read TGTGCCAGCAGCTTGGACAGGGGGCTCACTGAAGCTTTCTTT. It codes for CASSLDRGLTEAFF.

This clonotype was counted only a few times. The chain links TRBV6-2 or TRBV6-3 to TRBJ2-7; D is uncertain. Germline lookup yields CDR1 MNHEY and CDR2 SVGEGT. This CDR3 contains 12 residues. The germline V and J ends were trimmed by 2 bases and 7 bases, with 9 bases remaining between them. CDR3 residues: CASSYPPREQYF. The CDR3, as DNA: TGTGCCAGCAGTTACCCCCCCCGGGAGCAGTACTTC.

V and J are TRBV7-2 and TRBJ1-2, with a possible D match to TRBD1 (5 bases). The germline V gene encodes CDR1 SGHTA and CDR2 FQGNSA. V lost 5 bases and J lost 2, with 15 bases in between. CDR3 size: 15 residues. DNA for the CDR3: TGTGCCAGCAGCACCGGACGCGGGGCCAACTATGGCTACACCTTC. Translated: CASSTGRGANYGYTF. Full variable domain (outside the CDR3, taken from reference TRBV7-2 and TRBJ1-2): GAGVSQSPSNKVTEKGKDVELRCDPISGHTALYWYRQSLGQGLEFLIYFQGNSAPDKSGLPSDRFSAERTGGSVSTLTIQRTQQEDSAVYLCASSTGRGANYGYTFGSGTRLTVV.

The chain uses TRBV7-3 and TRBJ2-1; D call uncertain. Trimming left V 3 bases short and J 0 bases short, with 3 bases between. The CDR3 runs to 13 residues. Per germline, CDR1 SGHTA and CDR2 FQGTGA. CDR3 in amino acids: CASSFSSYNEQFF. The DNA for the CDR3 is TGTGCCAGCAGCTTCAGCTCCTACAATGAGCAGTTCTTC.

This rearrangement joins TRBV27 to TRBJ2-3, with D unclear. The CDR3 is made up of 14 amino acids. The germline V gene has CDR1 MNHEY and CDR2 SMNVEV (reference sequence). Trimming left V 6 bases short and J 7 bases short, with 17 bases between. The CDR3 bases are TGTGCCAGCAGCCTAGGACGGAACTCCAATACGCAGTATTTT. It codes for CASSLGRNSNTQYF.

The gene calls are TRBV6-1 and TRBJ2-5; 9 bases fit TRBD2. The J segment lost 2 bases and the V segment lost 5 bases, leaving 9 bases of the junction unmatched. Germline V gene data show CDR1 as MNHNS and CDR2 as SASEGT. This CDR3 region has 16 residues. The DNA for the CDR3 is TGTGCCAGCAGTCGTACGTTAGCGGGAGTGCAAGAGACCCAGTACTTC. As protein: CASSRTLAGVQETQYF.